This is a list of T cell receptor beta chains from one sample in a study of blood T cell repertoires in COVID-19. Repertoires were generated with immunoSEQ multiplex PCR, while TCRdb's copy carries only in-frame clones and drops some. Of roughly 100,000 clones in the sample, 81% were seen once. The sequencing input was peripheral blood. These receptors were collected from a man older than 75 with COVID-19, enrolled during active disease. The CDR3 runs from the conserved cysteine through the conserved F or W. A D gene is named only where the DNA matches it firmly. Rows give clone size only sometimes, using once, few, many, or a class for an expanded clone.

V gene	clone size	D gene	J gene	CDR3 protein	CDR3 DNA
TRBV3-1/TRBV3-2	-	-	TRBJ2-1	CASSQETHSGEQFF	TGTGCCAGCAGCCAAGAGACTCACTCCGGTGAGCAGTTCTTC
TRBV4-1	-	-	TRBJ1-4	CASSPGQRFNEKLFF	TGCGCCAGCAGCCCAGGACAGCGATTTAATGAAAAACTGTTTTTT
TRBV18	-	TRBD1	TRBJ1-1	CASSPGTGVQHGAFF	TGTGCCAGCTCACCAGGGACAGGGGTACAGCACGGAGCTTTCTTT
TRBV9	-	-	TRBJ2-1	CASSVGGDYNEQFF	TGTGCCAGCAGCGTAGGCGGGGACTACAATGAGCAGTTCTTC
TRBV6-2/TRBV6-3	-	TRBD2	TRBJ2-2	CASSLSGSGTGELFF	TGTGCCAGCAGTCTAAGCGGGAGTGGGACCGGGGAGCTGTTTTTT
TRBV10-1	-	-	TRBJ2-2	CASSVGQVHAGELFF	TGCGCCAGCAGTGTTGGTCAGGTTCACGCCGGGGAGCTGTTTTTT
TRBV7-8	once	TRBD1	TRBJ2-1	CASSPQGYSNEQFF	TGTGCCAGCAGCCCACAGGGGTATAGTAATGAGCAGTTCTTC
TRBV12-5	-	-	TRBJ1-3	CASGADSNTIYF	TGTGCTAGTGGCGCCGACTCGAACACCATATATTTT
TRBV12-5	-	TRBD1	TRBJ2-2	CASGLVTGGPGELFF	TGTGCTAGTGGTTTGGTAACAGGGGGCCCCGGGGAGCTGTTTTTT
TRBV27	-	TRBD1	TRBJ1-2	CASSLGQGGGYTF	TGTGCCAGCAGTTTGGGACAGGGTGGTGGCTACACCTTC
TRBV4-1	-	TRBD2	TRBJ2-3	CASRSGRAADTQYF	TGCGCCAGCAGGAGCGGGAGGGCCGCAGATACGCAGTATTTT
TRBV6-6	-	-	TRBJ1-1	CASSYSYMNTEAFF	TGTGCCAGCAGTTACTCATATATGAACACTGAAGCTTTCTTT
TRBV18	-	TRBD1	TRBJ1-3	CASSPRTGGTSGNTIYF	TGTGCCAGCTCACCACGTACAGGGGGCACCTCTGGAAACACCATATATTTT
TRBV28	-	-	TRBJ1-2	CASSFWGRSIKGYTF	TGTGCCAGCAGTTTTTGGGGGCGCTCAATTAAGGGCTACACCTTC
TRBV4-1	-	-	TRBJ2-1	CASSQVGSGYNEQFF	TGCGCCAGCAGCCAAGTTGGTAGCGGCTACAATGAGCAGTTCTTC
TRBV6-5	-	-	TRBJ1-1	CASSYSRTVNTEAFF	TGTGCCAGCAGTTACTCCCGGACAGTGAACACTGAAGCTTTCTTT
TRBV7-2	-	TRBD1	TRBJ2-1	CASSQYPGQGYNEQFF	TGTGCCAGCAGCCAATATCCGGGACAGGGCTACAATGAGCAGTTCTTC
TRBV28	-	TRBD1	TRBJ2-2	CALGTANTGELFF	TGTGCCCTCGGGACAGCGAACACCGGGGAGCTGTTTTTT
TRBV18	-	-	TRBJ2-7	CASSPAQGSYEQYF	TGTGCCAGCTCACCAGCCCAGGGCTCCTACGAGCAGTACTTC
TRBV24-1	-	-	TRBJ2-3	CATSDLSPAGTDTQYF	TGTGCCACCAGTGATTTGTCCCCCGCAGGGACAGATACGCAGTATTTT
TRBV6-2/TRBV6-3	-	-	TRBJ1-1	CASSFPIARGFMNTEAFF	TGTGCCAGCAGTTTCCCGATCGCCAGGGGATTCATGAACACTGAAGCTTTCTTT
TRBV30	-	TRBD1	TRBJ2-7	CAWSRGQGGYEQYF	TGTGCCTGGAGCCGAGGACAGGGTGGGTACGAGCAGTACTTC
TRBV2	few	-	TRBJ1-1	CASSAGRVTEAFF	TGTGCCAGCAGTGCCGGTCGAGTCACTGAAGCTTTCTTT
TRBV2	-	TRBD1	TRBJ2-2	CASGRDRGSTGELFF	TGTGCCAGCGGTCGGGACAGGGGCTCCACCGGGGAGCTGTTTTTT
TRBV18	-	-	TRBJ1-2	CASSRSRVPGYTF	TGTGCCAGCTCACGTTCTCGAGTTCCTGGCTACACCTTC
TRBV28	few	TRBD1	TRBJ1-4	CASSSPGQVLSNEKLFF	TGTGCCAGCAGTTCACCGGGACAGGTCCTAAGTAATGAAAAACTGTTTTTT
TRBV19	-	TRBD2	TRBJ2-1	CASSIGGLAYNEQFF	TGTGCCAGTAGTATAGGGGGACTAGCATACAATGAGCAGTTCTTC
TRBV30	-	TRBD1	TRBJ1-1	CAWRRGQGQYTEAFF	TGTGCCTGGAGGAGAGGACAGGGACAATACACTGAAGCTTTCTTT
TRBV5-1	-	-	TRBJ1-2	CASSLGRRMDYGYTF	TGCGCCAGCAGCTTGGGTCGGCGGATGGACTATGGCTACACCTTC
TRBV27	-	-	TRBJ2-7	CASSFQGGSYEQYF	TGTGCCAGCAGTTTCCAGGGAGGCTCCTACGAGCAGTACTTC
TRBV3-1/TRBV3-2	few	TRBD1	TRBJ2-7	CASSQGDRGGEQYF	TGTGCCAGCAGCCAAGGGGACAGGGGTGGCGAGCAGTACTTC
TRBV7-3	-	TRBD2	TRBJ2-1	CASSLRGGPGSYNEQFF	TGTGCCAGCAGCTTAAGGGGAGGGCCGGGCTCCTACAATGAGCAGTTCTTC
TRBV5-6	once	TRBD1	TRBJ2-2	CASSSPGQGVTGELFF	TGTGCCAGCAGCTCTCCGGGACAGGGGGTTACCGGGGAGCTGTTTTTT
TRBV29-1	-	-	TRBJ2-2	CSVEFSVGELFF	TGCAGCGTTGAATTCAGCGTCGGGGAGCTGTTTTTT
TRBV5-1	once	-	TRBJ1-2	CASSPEGENYGYTF	TGCGCCAGCAGCCCGGAAGGGGAAAACTATGGCTACACCTTC
TRBV5-4	once	TRBD2	TRBJ2-5	CASSLGGTRTETQYF	TGTGCCAGCAGCCTGGGTGGGACTAGGACGGAGACCCAGTACTTC
TRBV7-2	-	-	TRBJ2-2	CASSLSGTGELFF	TGTGCCAGCAGCTTAAGCGGCACCGGGGAGCTGTTTTTT
TRBV10-3	-	TRBD2	TRBJ2-2	CAIGGAGPITGELFF	TGTGCCATCGGAGGAGCGGGACCCATCACCGGGGAGCTGTTTTTT
TRBV6-5	-	-	TRBJ2-7	CASSSPGNYEQYF	TGTGCCAGCAGTTCTCCGGGGAACTACGAGCAGTACTTC
TRBV9	-	-	TRBJ1-4	CASSVGTGENEKLFF	TGTGCCAGCAGCGTAGGGACTGGAGAGAATGAAAAACTGTTTTTT
TRBV6-5	-	-	TRBJ2-6	CASKKEYSGANVLTF	TGTGCCAGCAAGAAGGAGTACTCTGGGGCCAACGTCCTGACTTTC
TRBV5-1	-	TRBD1	TRBJ1-2	CASSFGGTGGANFYGYTF	TGCGCCAGCAGCTTTGGCGGGACAGGGGGCGCAAATTTCTATGGCTACACCTTC
TRBV7-2	-	TRBD2	TRBJ2-1	CASSSLAGGPVGEQFF	TGTGCCAGCAGCTCGCTAGCGGGAGGGCCTGTAGGTGAGCAGTTCTTC
TRBV2	-	TRBD2	TRBJ2-1	CASSPLAAGYNEQFF	TGTGCCAGCAGTCCCCTAGCGGCTGGCTACAATGAGCAGTTCTTC
TRBV27	-	TRBD1	TRBJ2-1	CASRWTGDYNEQFF	TGTGCCAGCCGGTGGACAGGAGACTACAATGAGCAGTTCTTC
TRBV6-6	-	-	TRBJ2-7	CASSYLGQNNEQYF	TGTGCCAGCAGTTACCTCGGACAGAACAACGAGCAGTACTTC
TRBV19	few	TRBD1	TRBJ1-3	CASSADRFPGNTIYF	TGTGCCAGTAGTGCGGACAGGTTCCCTGGAAACACCATATATTTT
TRBV5-4	-	-	TRBJ1-6	CASSLGIGNGKYNSPLHF	TGTGCCAGCAGCTTGGGGATCGGGAACGGAAAATATAATTCACCCCTCCACTTT
TRBV5-3	-	-	TRBJ1-1	CARRIGQMNTEAFF	TGTGCCAGGAGAATTGGACAGATGAACACTGAAGCTTTCTTT
TRBV6-2/TRBV6-3	-	-	TRBJ2-7	CASSYSRGVQSSYEQYF	TGTGCCAGCAGTTACTCGCGGGGAGTACAAAGCTCCTACGAGCAGTACTTC
TRBV28	-	-	TRBJ1-6	CASSPLMGQNNSPLHF	TGTGCCAGCAGCCCCTTAATGGGGCAGAATAATTCACCCCTCCACTTT
TRBV7-3	-	-	TRBJ2-7	CASSAIGTTYEQYF	TGTGCCAGCAGCGCTATCGGGACAACTTACGAGCAGTACTTC
TRBV11-3	-	-	TRBJ2-1	CASSLAGIRRTEQFF	TGTGCCAGCAGCTTAGCCGGGATCCGTAGGACTGAGCAGTTCTTC
TRBV19	-	-	TRBJ2-7	CASRAGISYEQYF	TGTGCCAGTAGGGCAGGGATCTCCTACGAGCAGTACTTC
TRBV6-2/TRBV6-3	-	-	TRBJ1-1	CASSYWGSEAFF	TGTGCCAGCAGTTACTGGGGCAGCGAAGCTTTCTTT